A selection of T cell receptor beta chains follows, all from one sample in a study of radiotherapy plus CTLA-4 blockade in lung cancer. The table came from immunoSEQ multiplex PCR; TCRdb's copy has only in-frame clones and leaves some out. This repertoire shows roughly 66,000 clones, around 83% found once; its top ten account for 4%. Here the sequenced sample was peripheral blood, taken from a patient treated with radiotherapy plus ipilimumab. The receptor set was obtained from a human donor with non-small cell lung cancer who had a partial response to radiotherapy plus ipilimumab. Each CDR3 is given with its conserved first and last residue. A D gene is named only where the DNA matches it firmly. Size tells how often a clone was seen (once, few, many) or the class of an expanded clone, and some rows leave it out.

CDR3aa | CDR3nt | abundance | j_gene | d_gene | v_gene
CASSLTGGHYQETQYF | TGTGCCAGCAGCTTAACGGGGGGCCATTACCAAGAGACCCAGTACTTC | - | TRBJ2-5 | - | TRBV7-6
CASRGGLSEQFF | TGTGCCAGCAGGGGGGGTTTAAGTGAGCAGTTCTTC | - | TRBJ2-1 | - | TRBV2
CASSVEGTGGGEQYF | TGTGCCAGCAGCGTAGAAGGGACAGGGGGCGGCGAGCAGTACTTC | - | TRBJ2-7 | TRBD1 | TRBV9
CASSSGQVRYNEQFF | TGTGCCAGCAGCTCGGGACAGGTACGTTACAATGAGCAGTTCTTC | - | TRBJ2-1 | TRBD1 | TRBV5-4
CASSPRPGQGDQPQHF | TGTGCCAGCAGCCCAAGACCGGGACAGGGGGATCAGCCCCAGCATTTT | - | TRBJ1-5 | TRBD1 | TRBV7-8
CASSPPGRVNTEAFF | TGTGCCAGCAGCCCGCCGGGGAGGGTTAACACTGAAGCTTTCTTT | - | TRBJ1-1 | - | TRBV7-9
CASSLGAGADTQYF | TGTGCCAGCAGCTTGGGAGCGGGGGCAGATACGCAGTATTTT | - | TRBJ2-3 | TRBD2 | TRBV5-5
CASGDPGQKLYGYTF | TGTGCCAGCGGGGATCCGGGACAGAAACTCTATGGCTACACCTTC | - | TRBJ1-2 | TRBD1 | TRBV27
CASSLDRGLNQPQHF | TGTGCCAGCAGCTTAGACCGGGGTCTCAATCAGCCCCAGCATTTT | - | TRBJ1-5 | - | TRBV7-2
CATGPFSNQPQHF | TGTGCCACAGGGCCTTTTAGCAATCAGCCCCAGCATTTT | - | TRBJ1-5 | - | TRBV28
CASSVTTGGYEQYF | TGTGCCAGCAGCGTAACAACAGGGGGCTACGAGCAGTACTTC | - | TRBJ2-7 | TRBD1 | TRBV7-2
CASSPNNIYEQYF | TGTGCCAGCAGCCCCAATAACATCTACGAGCAGTACTTC | once | TRBJ2-7 | - | TRBV7-6
CASSVAGQVIDTQYF | TGTGCCAGCAGCGTAGCAGGGCAGGTTATTGATACGCAGTATTTT | - | TRBJ2-3 | - | TRBV9
CASSEEPGLAGAEQYF | TGCGCCAGCAGTGAGGAACCGGGACTAGCGGGAGCCGAGCAGTACTTC | - | TRBJ2-7 | TRBD2 | TRBV10-1
CASSLGQGDQPQHF | TGTGCCAGCAGTTTGGGACAGGGGGATCAGCCCCAGCATTTT | - | TRBJ1-5 | TRBD1 | TRBV28
CASSLSYGYTF | TGTGCCAGCAGTTTGAGCTATGGCTACACCTTC | - | TRBJ1-2 | - | TRBV28
CASSPDRVSYEQYF | TGTGCCAGCTCACCGGACAGGGTATCTTACGAGCAGTACTTC | - | TRBJ2-7 | TRBD1 | TRBV18
CASSESRQSNTEAFF | TGCGCCAGCAGTGAGTCGAGACAGAGCAACACTGAAGCTTTCTTT | - | TRBJ1-1 | - | TRBV10-1
CASSPDRDYEQYF | TGTGCCAGCAGCCCGGACAGGGACTACGAGCAGTACTTC | - | TRBJ2-7 | TRBD1 | TRBV5-8
CASSLTSLGETQYF | TGCGCCAGCAGTTTGACCTCTCTCGGGGAGACCCAGTACTTC | - | TRBJ2-5 | - | TRBV5-1
CASSPMSGIDEQFF | TGTGCCAGCAGCCCAATGAGCGGGATCGATGAGCAGTTCTTC | - | TRBJ2-1 | TRBD2 | TRBV11-2
CASSLAGGYGYTF | TGTGCCAGCAGCTTAGCGGGGGGTTATGGCTACACCTTC | - | TRBJ1-2 | - | TRBV7-2
CASSVAVANPRATPLYGYTF | TGTGCCAGCAGCGTAGCCGTAGCCAACCCGAGGGCCACACCTCTCTATGGCTACACCTTC | - | TRBJ1-2 | - | TRBV9
CSVKSQGASYEQYF | TGCAGCGTAAAATCACAGGGGGCCTCCTACGAGCAGTACTTC | - | TRBJ2-7 | TRBD1 | TRBV29-1
CAASMNRGEKLFF | TGTGCCGCGTCAATGAATCGGGGGGAAAAACTGTTTTTT | - | TRBJ1-4 | - | TRBV19
CASSLEHNQPQHF | TGTGCCAGCAGCTTAGAACACAATCAGCCCCAGCATTTT | - | TRBJ1-5 | - | TRBV7-2
CASSLTSGIGNEQFF | TGCGCCAGCAGCCTGACTAGCGGGATAGGGAATGAGCAGTTCTTC | - | TRBJ2-1 | TRBD2 | TRBV5-1
CASSSRASGRAGEQYF | TGTGCCAGCAGCTCCAGGGCTAGCGGGAGGGCTGGCGAGCAGTACTTC | - | TRBJ2-7 | TRBD2 | TRBV5-4
CASSSPGGNGQYF | TGTGCCAGCAGTTCCCCCGGGGGGAATGGGCAGTACTTC | - | TRBJ2-7 | TRBD2 | TRBV7-9
CASSRGGSGANVLTF | TGTGCCAGCAGTCGAGGGGGCTCTGGGGCCAACGTCCTGACTTTC | - | TRBJ2-6 | - | TRBV28
CASSPPSQTGLTGNTIYF | TGTGCCAGCTCACCACCTTCCCAGACAGGACTGACTGGAAACACCATATATTTT | - | TRBJ1-3 | - | TRBV18
CASNPWEGGDQPQHF | TGTGCCAGTAACCCTTGGGAGGGTGGAGATCAGCCCCAGCATTTT | few | TRBJ1-5 | - | TRBV19
CASSLTTEGPQHF | TGTGCCAGCAGCCTAACGACAGAAGGGCCCCAGCATTTT | - | TRBJ1-5 | - | TRBV11-2
CASSLAPAGNQETQYF | TGCGCCAGCAGCTTGGCCCCAGCGGGGAACCAAGAGACCCAGTACTTC | - | TRBJ2-5 | TRBD2 | TRBV5-1
CASGGAREQYF | TGTGCCAGCGGGGGGGCACGCGAGCAGTACTTC | - | TRBJ2-7 | - | TRBV2
CASSLRLRGLSNTGELFF | TGTGCCAGCAGCTTAAGGCTCAGGGGGCTATCGAACACCGGGGAGCTGTTTTTT | - | TRBJ2-2 | TRBD1 | TRBV11-2
CASSPGQLYEQYF | TGCGCCAGCAGCCCAGGACAGTTATACGAGCAGTACTTC | - | TRBJ2-7 | - | TRBV5-1
CASTRGQGSTGELFF | TGTGCCAGCACCCGGGGACAGGGGTCCACCGGGGAGCTGTTTTTT | - | TRBJ2-2 | TRBD1 | TRBV5-4
CASSGTGREETQYF | TGTGCCAGCAGCGGGACAGGTCGGGAGGAGACCCAGTACTTC | - | TRBJ2-5 | TRBD1 | TRBV5-4
CASSPRPGGDQPQHF | TGTGCCAGCAGCCCTCGTCCGGGAGGCGATCAGCCCCAGCATTTT | - | TRBJ1-5 | - | TRBV7-2
CASSLAWGGGEETQYF | TGTGCCAGCAGCTTAGCGTGGGGGGGAGGGGAGGAGACCCAGTACTTC | few | TRBJ2-5 | TRBD2 | TRBV7-2
CASSPTGMSSYNEQFF | TGTGCCAGCAGCCCGACAGGGATGAGCTCCTACAATGAGCAGTTCTTC | few | TRBJ2-1 | TRBD1 | TRBV5-4
CASSLAAGGNTIYF | TGTGCCAGCAGCTTAGCCGCGGGAGGAAACACCATATATTTT | - | TRBJ1-3 | - | TRBV11-3